The entry below describes one T cell receptor beta chain. The target antigen is unknown. Trimming took 1 base from V and 2 from J, leaving 15 bases between them. Germline assignment: CDR1 SGHAT and CDR2 FQNNGV. This CDR3 spans 17 amino acids. This specimen belongs to a study of siplizumab effects on memory and regulatory T cells. Findings and limits, study-wide: Researchers could map only a minor fraction of alloreactive clones to unstimulated subsets. Alloreactive sequences traceable to unstimulated CD4+ memory cells declined significantly under siplizumab. Memory cells seemed less diverse than naive T cells, which also seemed major contributors to the alloresponse.

Clones were read by immunoSEQ multiplex PCR, and TCRdb kept only the in-frame ones, dropping some. This table has over 95,000 clones, 85% to 95% appearing once. The clonotype was recovered from a human donor in good health. This chain links TRBV11-2 with TRBJ2-1; a weak D match, TRBD2 (6 bases). Input material: non-Treg CD4+ T cells sorted from blood. CDR3 residues: CASSLVFAGGAYNEQFF. DNA of the CDR3: TGTGCCAGCAGCTTAGTATTCGCCGGAGGGGCCTACAATGAGCAGTTCTTC.